A selection of T cell receptor beta chains follows, all from one sample in a study of blood T cell repertoires in COVID-19. The protocol was immunoSEQ multiplex PCR, while the TCRdb copy is restricted to in-frame clones and leaves out a portion. This table holds some 250,000 clones, about 91% found once. Sequenced: PBMCs or T cells enriched from blood (not recorded which). The receptors come from a human donor in a cohort exposed to, infected with or recovered from COVID-19 (not recorded which). The donor label of this sample is uncertain. Both conserved end residues are part of each CDR3. The size entry is marked missing in some rows and otherwise reads once, few, many or a size class.

J gene,V gene,clone size,CDR3 protein
TRBJ2-7,TRBV15,.,CATSRARTTYEQYF
TRBJ1-6,TRBV7-3,.,CASSLTGGSPLHF
TRBJ1-2,TRBV7-9,.,CASSLFNRERFPGPGYTF
TRBJ1-4,TRBV6-2/TRBV6-3,.,CASSPGPSGKLFF
TRBJ1-2,TRBV19,.,CASSIRPGLLFYGYTF
TRBJ1-1,TRBV2,.,CASRRTAMNTEAFF
TRBJ1-6,TRBV4-1,few,CASSHLGTGDSPLHF
TRBJ1-1,TRBV6-5,.,CASSTWTGTEAFF
TRBJ2-7,TRBV3-1/TRBV3-2,once,CASSEGGGYEQYF
TRBJ2-7,TRBV20-1,.,CSASSGGYEQYF
TRBJ2-7,TRBV6-5,.,CASSYGTGGEQYF
TRBJ2-3,TRBV7-8,.,CASSLEARLVKDTQYF
TRBJ2-7,TRBV13,.,CASSLGTALPFPSYEQYF
TRBJ1-2,TRBV7-8,.,CASSPGLRGYTF
TRBJ2-1,TRBV18,.,CASSPQDISYNEQFF
TRBJ1-2,TRBV7-9,.,CASSLIGHWGYTF
TRBJ2-5,TRBV9,.,CASSFGGEETQYF
TRBJ1-1,TRBV5-4,.,CASRPTGFTEAFF
TRBJ2-1,TRBV2,.,CASRGGPSGGNEQFF
TRBJ2-7,TRBV5-1,.,CASSLEAGTYYEQYF
TRBJ1-2,TRBV19,many,CAVTGEGNGYTF
TRBJ1-2,TRBV11-2,.,CASSADRDRGFYGYTF
TRBJ2-7,TRBV30,once,CAWSRSVDEQYF
TRBJ2-1,TRBV3-1/TRBV3-2,.,CASSPFGSRASNEQFF
TRBJ1-6,TRBV6-5,.,CASSYSGQGTSPLHF
TRBJ2-1,TRBV7-2,.,CASRPERGGFYNEQFF
TRBJ1-4,TRBV21-1,.,CASSKGRSLDSDHEVANEKLFF
TRBJ1-3,TRBV7-9,.,CASSLGRTGNTIYF
TRBJ2-2,TRBV9,.,CASSVGLANTGELFF
TRBJ2-5,TRBV30,.,CAWSYKVTEETQYF
TRBJ1-1,TRBV7-6,.,CASSPPGVGGRTEAFF
TRBJ2-7,TRBV19,.,CVSSPGLAGNEQYF
TRBJ2-1,TRBV4-1,.,CASSQLAVGTGSVEQFF
TRBJ1-1,TRBV11-2,.,CASSVDRTDTEAFF
TRBJ1-1,TRBV7-8,.,CASSSGRGTEAFF
TRBJ2-1,TRBV5-1,.,CASSWGTSGEIGQFF
TRBJ1-5,TRBV6-1,.,CASSAWRTLGNQPQHF
TRBJ1-1,TRBV5-1,.,CASSVRGDTEAFF
TRBJ2-7,TRBV19,.,CASSIVREHEQYF
TRBJ2-7,TRBV11-2,.,CASSPTRGKYEQYF
TRBJ1-6,TRBV30,.,CASYSYNSPLYF
TRBJ2-7,TRBV5-1,.,CASTPNGYEQYF
TRBJ2-7,TRBV4-1,.,CASSHFPRTGTEQYF
TRBJ1-1,TRBV4-3,.,CASSLKARGLEGTEAFF